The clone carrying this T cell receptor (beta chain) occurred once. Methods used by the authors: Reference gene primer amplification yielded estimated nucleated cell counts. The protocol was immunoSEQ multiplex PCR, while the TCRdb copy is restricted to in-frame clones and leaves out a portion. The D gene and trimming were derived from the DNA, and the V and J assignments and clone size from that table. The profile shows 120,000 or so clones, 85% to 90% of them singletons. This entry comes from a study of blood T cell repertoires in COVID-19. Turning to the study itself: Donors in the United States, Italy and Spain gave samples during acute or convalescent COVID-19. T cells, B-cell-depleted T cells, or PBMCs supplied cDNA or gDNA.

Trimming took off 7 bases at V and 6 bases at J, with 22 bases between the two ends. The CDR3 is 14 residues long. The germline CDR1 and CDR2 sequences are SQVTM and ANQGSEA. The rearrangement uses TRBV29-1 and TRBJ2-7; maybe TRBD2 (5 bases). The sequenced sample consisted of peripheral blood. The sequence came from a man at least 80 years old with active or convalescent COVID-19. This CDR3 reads CSALVGSKEGEQYF. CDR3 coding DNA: TGCAGCGCCCTCGTTGGGAGTAAGGAAGGCGAGCAGTACTTC.